This TCR beta chain was found in a study of cytomegalovirus exposure and HLA in healthy donors. V was clipped by 1 base and J by 10 bases, with 11 bases between them. Germline V gene lookup returns CDR1 WNHNN and CDR2 SYGVQD (reference sequence). The CDR3 is made up of 13 amino acids. The sample holds a few counts of this clone. PCR used 60 Vbeta primers and 13 Jbeta primers. Produced via immunoSEQ multiplex PCR; TCRdb's table is partial and in-frame only. This sample carries about 190,000 clones, roughly 79% of them seen once, and the ten largest clones take about 1.6%. The chain carries TRBV10-1 and TRBJ2-1, with a weak D call TRBD1 (6 bases). Sequencing input: PBMCs. This sequence originates from a woman between 18 and 30 years old in good health and CMV-seronegative. CDR3 protein: CASSELGGREQFF. The CDR3 DNA is TGCGCCAGCAGTGAGTTAGGGGGTAGGGAGCAGTTCTTC.